This entry features one TCR beta chain sequence. Its specificity is not known. This sample stems from a study of response to subunit inactivated influenza vaccine. Study-wide results and caveats: Every seasonal influenza vaccination brings in few new T cells, the authors suggested.

TCRdb re-called the RT-PCR reads through MiXCR, storing one row per CDR3 protein. The sample records about 480,000 distinct CDR3 sequences, about 25% being singletons. This CDR3 comprises 17 residues. Germline values: CDR1 SGHRS, CDR2 YFSETQ. Trimming at V came to 5 bases and at J to 0 bases, leaving 5 bases not matched to a gene. The source was CD4+ T cells sorted from PBMCs, collected 4 to 6 days after vaccination. The chain employs TRBV5-1 and TRBJ2-3, with 14 bases identical to TRBD2. The sequence derives from a man aged 45-65 years who received an inactivated influenza vaccine. The CDR3 bases are TGCGCCAGCAGTGGACTAGCGGGAGGCGAAAGCACAGATACGCAGTATTTT. Its translation: CASSGLAGGESTDTQYF. Full variable domain (rest looked up from reference TRBV5-1 and TRBJ2-3): KAGVTQTPRYLIKTRGQQVTLSCSPISGHRSVSWYQQTPGQGLQFLFEYFSETQRNKGNFPGRFSGRQFSNSRSEMNVSTLELGDSALYLCASSGLAGGESTDTQYFGPGTRLTVL.